What follows are 22 T cell receptor beta chains derived from one specimen sequenced in a study of T-cell reconstitution after alpha-beta-depleted transplantation in children. Unique molecular identifiers featured in how the TCRbeta library was prepared. One entry per CDR3 protein, called by TCRdb with MiXCR from the PCR reads. Of about 610,000 distinct CDR3 sequences in the sample, 8% to 11% were seen once. Source: PBMCs from the stem cell graft donor, taken from the stem cell graft. The receptors come from a human donor who donated a stem cell graft to a child with acute myeloid leukemia.

This clonotype was seen ten or more times. The chain has TRBV29-1 and TRBJ1-1, with D possibly TRBD1 on 5 matching bases. CDR1 is SQVTM and CDR2 is ANQGSEA in the germline V gene. With 4 bases removed from V and 4 bases from J, the gap between germline ends came to 19 bases. The length of the CDR3 is 15 residues. For the CDR3, the DNA is TGCAGCGTTGGGGGGTCGCCGGGCCGTAGCACTGAAGCTTTCTTT. It translates to CSVGGSPGRSTEAFF.

This clonotype was found once. The J gene is TRBJ2-2, the V gene TRBV6-2 or TRBV6-3; 12 bases are shared with TRBD2. Germline CDR1 is MNHEY and CDR2 is SVGEGT. The CDR3 runs to 18 residues. Trimming at V came to 5 bases and at J to 7 bases, leaving 14 bases not matched to a gene. CDR3 sequence reads: CASSRPTRLAGVIGELFF. The CDR3 region has the DNA TGTGCCAGCAGTCGACCGACCCGACTAGCGGGAGTTATCGGGGAGCTGTTTTTT.

J is TRBJ2-1 and V is TRBV20-1, with 11 bases fitting TRBD2. CDR1 is DFQATT, CDR2 SNEGSKA, per germline (reference sequence). The ends lost 3 bases at V and 8 bases at J; junction bases unmatched: 9. The CDR3 is made up of 15 amino acids. The CDR3: CSASGTSGHIDEQFF. The CDR3 DNA reads TGCAGTGCTAGCGGGACTAGCGGCCACATAGATGAGCAGTTCTTC.

Many counts were recorded for this clonotype. The rearrangement joins TRBV27 to TRBJ2-3; D gene ambiguous. The CDR3 contains 21 residues. V dropped 2 bases and J dropped 0 bases, with 27 bases sitting between them. CDR1 and CDR2 (germline): MNHEY, SMNVEV (reference sequence). This CDR3 reads CASSLRNLPTMTHHSTDTQYF. The CDR3 DNA is TGTGCCAGCAGTTTACGAAATTTACCGACAATGACACACCATAGCACAGATACGCAGTATTTT.

This clonotype was counted between two and nine times. V and J are TRBV20-1 and TRBJ1-5, with 9 nucleotides matching TRBD1. The V gene's germline CDR1 is DFQATT and CDR2 SNEGSKA (reference sequence). The CDR3 sequence is 14 residues long. The J segment lost 2 bases and the V segment lost 5 bases, leaving 4 bases of the junction unmatched. Here the CDR3 DNA reads TGCAGTGCTGGGGACAGGGCCCGCAATCAGCCCCAGCATTTT. Protein: CSAGDRARNQPQHF.

The rearrangement joins TRBV29-1 to TRBJ1-5; D remains unclear. The CDR3 is 15 amino acids. V lost 3 bases and J lost 2, with 14 bases in between. In germline, CDR1 is SQVTM, CDR2 ANQGSEA. CDR3 amino acids: CSVDREPGGNQPQHF. The DNA of the CDR3 is TGCAGCGTTGACCGGGAACCGGGAGGCAATCAGCCCCAGCATTTT.

The chain recombines TRBV5-5 with TRBJ2-3; D is perhaps TRBD2 (5 bases). Trimming shortened V by 0 bases and J by 3 bases, and 11 bases separated the two germline ends. Germline values: CDR1 SGHKS, CDR2 YYEKEE (reference sequence). The CDR3 is 15 residues long. The CDR3 bases are TGTGCCAGCAGCTTGGGAGCCCCGGGGACAGATACGCAGTATTTT. Its protein is CASSLGAPGTDTQYF.

This clonotype was found many times. V usage is TRBV29-1 and J usage is TRBJ2-5; 8 bases match TRBD1. Germline V gene lookup returns CDR1 SQVTM and CDR2 ANQGSEA. The CDR3 consists of 13 residues. The V and J ends lost 7 bases and 2 bases, in that order; junction bases with no gene match: 6. CDR3 protein: CSAGTGRQETQYF. CDR3 DNA sequence: TGCAGCGCCGGGACAGGCCGACAAGAGACCCAGTACTTC.

This clonotype was seen at least ten times. The rearrangement links TRBV5-1 to TRBJ2-1; 10 bases align to TRBD2. From germline, CDR1 is SGHRS and CDR2 YFSETQ. The CDR3 covers 18 residues. V dropped 4 bases and J dropped 0; count of bases not matched to a gene: 10. CDR3 loop: CASSEPLRTSGSYNEQFF. CDR3 DNA: TGCGCCAGCAGCGAACCACTCAGGACTAGCGGCTCCTACAATGAGCAGTTCTTC.

This chain links TRBV7-9 with TRBJ1-2; 9 bases agree with TRBD1. The CDR3 length is 13 residues. Germline V gives CDR1 SEHNR, CDR2 FQNEAQ (reference sequence). V trimming: 7 bases; J trimming: 5 bases; junction bases outside the gene matches: 5. CDR3 amino acids: CASNPGTGYGYTF. The CDR3 bases are TGTGCCAGCAACCCTGGGACAGGGTATGGCTACACCTTC.

This clonotype was counted between two and nine times. The chain combines TRBV12-3 or TRBV12-4 with TRBJ2-2; 13 nucleotides line up with TRBD2. With 5 bases clipped from V and 8 bases from J, the junction kept 5 bases outside the gene matches. The CDR3 runs 15 residues. The CDR3 DNA is TGTGCCAGCAGTCTGGGACTAGCGGGAATTGGGGAGCTGTTTTTT. It is translated as CASSLGLAGIGELFF.

This clonotype was seen a few times. The chain is built from TRBV7-2 and TRBJ2-5; either TRBD1 or TRBD2 may fit D (5 bases each). This CDR3 contains 16 residues. Germline V CDR1 and CDR2: SGHTA, FQGNSA. V dropped 1 base and J dropped 5 bases, with 17 bases sitting between them. The CDR3 sequence is CASSLGAAAWGETQYF. For the CDR3, the DNA is TGTGCCAGCAGCTTAGGGGCAGCGGCCTGGGGGGAGACCCAGTACTTC.

This clonotype was seen repeatedly, ten times or more. V and J are TRBV29-1 and TRBJ1-1, with 10 positions matching TRBD1. The germline V gene has CDR1 SQVTM and CDR2 ANQGSEA. There are 15 residues in the CDR3. J was trimmed by 4 bases and V by 3 bases; bases with no gene match: 8. CDR3 protein: CSVDGTGVKSTEAFF. For the CDR3, the DNA is TGCAGCGTTGATGGGACAGGGGTGAAGAGCACTGAAGCTTTCTTT.

The chain carries TRBV11-1 and TRBJ2-1; tentatively, D is TRBD1 (6 bases). Deletions cut 2 bases from V and 7 bases from J, with 15 bases between. The CDR3 contains 15 residues. Germline CDR1 and CDR2: SGHAT and FQDESV (reference sequence). CDR3 region: CASSLNPGAGNEQFF. The CDR3 DNA sequence: TGTGCCAGCAGCTTAAATCCAGGGGCAGGGAATGAGCAGTTCTTC.

This clonotype came up a few times. The chain couples TRBV5-1 to TRBJ2-1, with D maybe TRBD1 (5 bases). This CDR3 is built from 15 residues. The V and J ends lost 2 bases and 4 bases respectively, with 13 bases between them. Germline CDR1 is SGHRS and CDR2 is YFSETQ. CDR3 protein: CASSFEAGLYNEQFF. The CDR3 DNA reads TGCGCCAGCAGCTTTGAAGCAGGGTTATACAATGAGCAGTTCTTC.

This clonotype was found many times. This chain uses TRBV4-3 with TRBJ2-1; 8 positions match TRBD2. Unmatched junction bases numbered 11, after V lost 3 bases and J lost 7 bases. The germline V gene encodes CDR1 LGHNA and CDR2 YSLEER. The CDR3 runs 16 residues. In DNA form, the CDR3 reads TGCGCCAGCAGCCACGGGGCGGGAGGCGGTGGGAATGAGCAGTTCTTC. This sequence encodes CASSHGAGGGGNEQFF.

This clonotype appeared many times. The chain couples TRBV29-1 to TRBJ2-7; D uncertain. The ends were cut back, 6 bases at V and 4 bases at J, with 16 bases in the middle. Germline values: CDR1 SQVTM, CDR2 ANQGSEA. This CDR3 is 13 amino acids long. For the CDR3, the DNA is TGCAGCGTATCCGGCCAAAACAGATACGAGCAGTACTTC. Encoded protein: CSVSGQNRYEQYF.

This rearrangement joins TRBV23-1 to TRBJ2-2; 7 bases map to TRBD2. TRBV23-1 falls under the ORF class, with uncertain function. The ends lost 3 bases at V and 7 bases at J; junction bases unmatched: 5. CDR3 length equals 14 residues. CDR3 coding DNA: TGCGCCAGCAGTCAGGCGGGAGATTTCGGGGAGCTGTTTTTT. It translates to CASSQAGDFGELFF.

The sample holds a few counts of this clonotype. The V and J genes are TRBV5-5 and TRBJ1-1, with TRBD1 identical over 10 bases. The J segment lost 2 bases and the V segment lost 4 bases, leaving 5 bases of the junction unmatched. CDR1 and CDR2 from the germline V gene are SGHKS and YYEKEE (reference sequence). CDR3 size: 15 residues. The CDR3 region has the DNA TGTGCCAGCAGCAGGCGGGACAGGGGTAACACTGAAGCTTTCTTT. This translates into CASSRRDRGNTEAFF.

This clonotype has more than one count but fewer than ten. This rearrangement joins TRBV29-1 to TRBJ2-1; 13 nucleotides match TRBD2. Germline CDR1 SQVTM, CDR2 ANQGSEA. The length of the CDR3 is 14 residues. The V segment lost 7 bases and the J segment 7 bases; nucleotides outside the gene matches: 7. CDR3 coding DNA: TGCAGCGGCCGGACTAGCGGGAGAAGAAATGAGCAGTTCTTC. Translation: CSGRTSGRRNEQFF.

This clonotype was recorded many times. For the CDR3, the DNA is TGTGCCAGCAGTTCTCCATCTAGCGGGAGAGGGTGGGAGACCCAGTACTTC. It yields the protein CASSSPSSGRGWETQYF. The chain has TRBV6-5 and TRBJ2-5; TRBD2 matches at 10 bases. There are 17 residues in the CDR3. Trimming at V came to 4 bases and at J to 5 bases, leaving 13 bases not matched to a gene. Germline values: CDR1 MNHEY, CDR2 SVGAGI.

This clonotype was found many times. The V and J genes are TRBV6-5 and TRBJ2-1, with D possibly matching TRBD2 (6 bases). Looked up from germline, CDR1 is MNHEY and CDR2 is SVGAGI. Trimming pared 0 bases from V and 3 bases from J, leaving 18 bases between. This CDR3 spans 18 amino acids. CDR3 in DNA: TGTGCCAGCAGTTACTCGACAATGGTTGCGGGATACTACAATGAGCAGTTCTTC. This translates into CASSYSTMVAGYYNEQFF.